This T cell receptor (beta chain) was observed in a study of CD8+ T cells in alopecia areata. Treatment here: oral pan-JAK inhibitor, 5-10 mg twice daily. Cell sorting on a FACSAria was used to separate CD4+ and CD8+ T cells from the PBMCs. As regards this clone: The sample carries other DNA sequences with the same CDR3.

cDNA prepared by RNA extraction and subsequent reverse transcription served as the template for sequencing. TCRdb's table, derived via immunoSEQ multiplex PCR, lists solely in-frame clones and lacks some. The sample holds some 190,000 clones, roughly three fifths seen once. The germline V gene encodes CDR1 GTSNPN and CDR2 SVGIG (reference sequence). Trimming took off 3 bases at V and 4 bases at J, with 7 bases between the two ends. The CDR3 sequence is 12 residues long. The clonotype originates from a human donor with alopecia areata. Sequenced material: CD4+ T cells sorted from blood, taken between weeks 49 and 50, from a patient treated with tofacitinib. This rearrangement joins TRBV30 to TRBJ1-5, with D tentatively TRBD1 (6 bases). CDR3 nucleotides: TGTGCCTGGAGCAGGGGAAATCAGCCCCAGCATTTT. Translated: CAWSRGNQPQHF.